The clone carrying this T cell receptor (beta chain) was counted at least ten times. The record originates from a study of regulatory T cells in long-lasting Graves disease. Sample time point: newly diagnosed GD, antithyroid drugs for less than 3 months. Making the TCR library involved RNA that had been extracted from PBMCs. Unmatched junction bases numbered 13, after V lost 1 base and J lost 5 bases. The CDR3 loop spans 17 amino acids. Germline V gives CDR1 SEHNR, CDR2 FQNEAQ (reference sequence). Building of the TCR beta libraries involved iRepertoire HTBI primers and Arm-PCR of CDR3 regions. TCRdb redid the calling of the multiplex PCR reads with MiXCR, one entry per CDR3 protein. The data show some 500,000 distinct CDR3 sequences, with approximately 13% seen just once and 8.5% to 10% held by the top ten. In addition, the sample was reused for a study of T cells in Graves' hyperthyroidism and ophthalmopathy.

Sequences were derived from peripheral blood mononuclear cells (PBMCs), sampled at new diagnosis, from a patient treated with antithyroid drugs. This clonotype originated in a man aged 25-45 years with Graves disease. This rearrangement joins TRBV7-9 to TRBJ2-7, with 8 bases matching TRBD2. The CDR3 DNA reads TGTGCCAGCAGCTTAGGGGACGGGAGGGAGACCCACCACGAGCAGTACTTC. Translated, it gives CASSLGDGRETHHEQYF.